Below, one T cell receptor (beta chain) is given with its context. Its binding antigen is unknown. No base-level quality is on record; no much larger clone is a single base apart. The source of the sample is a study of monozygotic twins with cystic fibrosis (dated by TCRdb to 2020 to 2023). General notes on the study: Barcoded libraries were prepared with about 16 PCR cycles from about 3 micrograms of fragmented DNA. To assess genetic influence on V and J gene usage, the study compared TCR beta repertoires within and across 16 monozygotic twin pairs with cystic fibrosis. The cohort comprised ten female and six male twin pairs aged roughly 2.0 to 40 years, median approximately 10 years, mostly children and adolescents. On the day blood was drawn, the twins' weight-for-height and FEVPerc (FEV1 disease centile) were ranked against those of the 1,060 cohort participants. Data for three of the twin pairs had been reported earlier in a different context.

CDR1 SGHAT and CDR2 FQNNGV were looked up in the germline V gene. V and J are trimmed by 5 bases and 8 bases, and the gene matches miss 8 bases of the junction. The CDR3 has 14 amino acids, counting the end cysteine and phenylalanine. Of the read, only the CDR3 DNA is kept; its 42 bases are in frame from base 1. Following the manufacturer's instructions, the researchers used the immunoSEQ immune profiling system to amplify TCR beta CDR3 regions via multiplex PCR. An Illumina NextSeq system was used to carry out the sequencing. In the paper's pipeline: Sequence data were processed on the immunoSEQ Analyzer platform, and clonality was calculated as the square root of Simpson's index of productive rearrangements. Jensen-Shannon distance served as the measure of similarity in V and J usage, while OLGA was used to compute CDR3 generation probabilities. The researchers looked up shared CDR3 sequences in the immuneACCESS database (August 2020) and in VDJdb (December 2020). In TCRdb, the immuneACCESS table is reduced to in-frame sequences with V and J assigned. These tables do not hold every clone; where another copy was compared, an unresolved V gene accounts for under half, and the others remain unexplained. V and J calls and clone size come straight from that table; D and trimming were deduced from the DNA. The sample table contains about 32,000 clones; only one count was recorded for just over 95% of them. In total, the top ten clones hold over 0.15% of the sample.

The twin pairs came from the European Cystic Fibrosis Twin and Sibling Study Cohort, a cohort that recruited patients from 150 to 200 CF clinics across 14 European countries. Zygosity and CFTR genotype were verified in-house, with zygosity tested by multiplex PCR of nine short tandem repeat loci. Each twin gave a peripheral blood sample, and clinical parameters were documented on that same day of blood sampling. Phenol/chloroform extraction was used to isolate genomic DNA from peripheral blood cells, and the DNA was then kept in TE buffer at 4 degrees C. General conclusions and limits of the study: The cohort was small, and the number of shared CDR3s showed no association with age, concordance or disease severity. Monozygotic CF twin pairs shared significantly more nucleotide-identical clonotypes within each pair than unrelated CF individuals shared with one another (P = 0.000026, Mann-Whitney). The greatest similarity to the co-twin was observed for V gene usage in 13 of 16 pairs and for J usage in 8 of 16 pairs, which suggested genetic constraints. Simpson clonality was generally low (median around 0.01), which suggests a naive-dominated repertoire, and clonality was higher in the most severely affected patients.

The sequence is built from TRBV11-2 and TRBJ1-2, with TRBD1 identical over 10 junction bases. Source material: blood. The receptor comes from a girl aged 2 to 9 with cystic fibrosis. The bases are TGTGCCAGCAGCCCGAGACAGGGGGCGGCAGGCTACACCTTC. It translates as CASSPRQGAAGYTF. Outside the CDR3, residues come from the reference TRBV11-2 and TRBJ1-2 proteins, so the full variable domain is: EAGVAQSPRYKIIEKRQSVAFWCNPISGHATLYWYQQILGQGPKLLIQFQNNGVVDDSQLPKDRFSAERLKGVDSTLKIQPAKLEDSAVYLCASSPRQGAAGYTFGSGTRLTVV.